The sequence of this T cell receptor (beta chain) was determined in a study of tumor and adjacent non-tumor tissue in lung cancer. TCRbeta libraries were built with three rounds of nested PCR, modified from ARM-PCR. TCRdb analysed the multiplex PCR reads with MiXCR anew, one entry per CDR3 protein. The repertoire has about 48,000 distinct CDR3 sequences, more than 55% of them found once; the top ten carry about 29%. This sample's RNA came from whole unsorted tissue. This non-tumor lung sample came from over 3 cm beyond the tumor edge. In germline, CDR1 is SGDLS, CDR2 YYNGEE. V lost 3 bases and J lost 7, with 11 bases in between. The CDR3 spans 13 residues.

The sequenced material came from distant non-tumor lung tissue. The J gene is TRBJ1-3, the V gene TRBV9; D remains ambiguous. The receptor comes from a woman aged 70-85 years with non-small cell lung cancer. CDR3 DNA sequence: TGTGCCAGCAGCGCTGGCGGAGGCAACACCATATATTTT. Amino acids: CASSAGGGNTIYF.